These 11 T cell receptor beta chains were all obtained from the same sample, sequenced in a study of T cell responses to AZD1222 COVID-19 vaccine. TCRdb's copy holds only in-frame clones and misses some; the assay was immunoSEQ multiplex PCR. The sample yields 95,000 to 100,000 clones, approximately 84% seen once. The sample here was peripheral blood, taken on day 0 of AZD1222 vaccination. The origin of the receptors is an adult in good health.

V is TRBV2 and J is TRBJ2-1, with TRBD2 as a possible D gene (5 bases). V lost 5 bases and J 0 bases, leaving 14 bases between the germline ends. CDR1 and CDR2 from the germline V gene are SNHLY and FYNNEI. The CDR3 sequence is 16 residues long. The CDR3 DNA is TGTGCCAGCAGTCGGCGGCGGGTACCCTCCTACAATGAGCAGTTCTTC. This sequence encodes CASSRRRVPSYNEQFF.

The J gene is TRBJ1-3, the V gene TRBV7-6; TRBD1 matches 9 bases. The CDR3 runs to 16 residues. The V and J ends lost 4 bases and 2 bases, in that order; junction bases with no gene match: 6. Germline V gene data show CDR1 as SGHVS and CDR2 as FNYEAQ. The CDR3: CASSSSGTGPGNTIYF. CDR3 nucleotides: TGTGCCAGCAGCTCCTCCGGGACAGGGCCTGGAAACACCATATATTTT.

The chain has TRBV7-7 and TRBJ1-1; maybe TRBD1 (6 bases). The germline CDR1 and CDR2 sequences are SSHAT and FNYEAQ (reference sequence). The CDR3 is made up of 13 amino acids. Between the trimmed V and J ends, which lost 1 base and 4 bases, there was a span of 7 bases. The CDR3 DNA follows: TGTGCCAGCAGCTTAGAAGGGGGCACTGAAGCTTTCTTT. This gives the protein CASSLEGGTEAFF.

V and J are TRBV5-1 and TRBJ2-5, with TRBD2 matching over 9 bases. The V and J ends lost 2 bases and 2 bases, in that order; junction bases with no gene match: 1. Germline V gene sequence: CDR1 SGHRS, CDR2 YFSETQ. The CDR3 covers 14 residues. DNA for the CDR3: TGCGCCAGCAGCTTCCTAGCGGGGCAAGAGACCCAGTACTTC. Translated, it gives CASSFLAGQETQYF.

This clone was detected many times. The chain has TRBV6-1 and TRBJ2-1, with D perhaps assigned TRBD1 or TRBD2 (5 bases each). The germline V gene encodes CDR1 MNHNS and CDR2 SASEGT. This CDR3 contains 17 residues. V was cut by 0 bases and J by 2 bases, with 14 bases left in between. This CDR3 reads CASSEAWDALPYNEQFF. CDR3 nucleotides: TGTGCCAGCAGTGAAGCGTGGGACGCTTTACCCTACAATGAGCAGTTCTTC.

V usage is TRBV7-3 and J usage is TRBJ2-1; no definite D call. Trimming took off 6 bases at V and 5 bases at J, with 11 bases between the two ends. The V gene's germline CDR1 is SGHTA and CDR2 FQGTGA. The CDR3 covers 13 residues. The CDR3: CASSAGFHNEQFF. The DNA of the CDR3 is TGTGCCAGCAGTGCAGGCTTCCACAATGAGCAGTTCTTC.

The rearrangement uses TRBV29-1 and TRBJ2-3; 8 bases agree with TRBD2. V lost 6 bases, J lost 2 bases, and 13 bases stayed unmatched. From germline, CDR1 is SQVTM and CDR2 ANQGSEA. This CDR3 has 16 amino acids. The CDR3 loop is CSVIMGLAGVTDTQYF. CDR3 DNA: TGCAGCGTGATTATGGGGCTAGCGGGCGTCACAGATACGCAGTATTTT.

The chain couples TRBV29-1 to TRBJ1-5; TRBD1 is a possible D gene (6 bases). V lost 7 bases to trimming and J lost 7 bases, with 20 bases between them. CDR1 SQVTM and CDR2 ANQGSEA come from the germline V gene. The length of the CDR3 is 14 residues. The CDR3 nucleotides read TGCAGCGCCGGTCTGGGGGTCAGGGGACAGCCCCAGCATTTT. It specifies CSAGLGVRGQPQHF.

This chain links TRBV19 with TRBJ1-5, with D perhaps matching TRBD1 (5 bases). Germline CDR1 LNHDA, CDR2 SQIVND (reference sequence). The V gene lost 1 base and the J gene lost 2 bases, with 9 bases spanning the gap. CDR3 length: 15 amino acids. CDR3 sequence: CASSIGRAGNQPQHF. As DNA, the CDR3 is TGTGCCAGTAGTATAGGCAGGGCGGGCAATCAGCCCCAGCATTTT.

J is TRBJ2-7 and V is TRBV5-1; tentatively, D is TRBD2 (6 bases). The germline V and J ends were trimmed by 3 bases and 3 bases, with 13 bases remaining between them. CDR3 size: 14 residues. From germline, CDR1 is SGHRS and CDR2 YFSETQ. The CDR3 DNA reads TGCGCCAGCAGCTCTTCTAGCGAAGGCTACGAGCAGTACTTC. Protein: CASSSSSEGYEQYF.

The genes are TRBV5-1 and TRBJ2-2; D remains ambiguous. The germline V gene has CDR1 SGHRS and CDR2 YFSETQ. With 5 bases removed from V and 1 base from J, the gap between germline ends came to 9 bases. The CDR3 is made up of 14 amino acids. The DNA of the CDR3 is TGCGCCAGCAGACCGAACTTGAACACCGGGGAGCTGTTTTTT. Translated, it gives CASRPNLNTGELFF.